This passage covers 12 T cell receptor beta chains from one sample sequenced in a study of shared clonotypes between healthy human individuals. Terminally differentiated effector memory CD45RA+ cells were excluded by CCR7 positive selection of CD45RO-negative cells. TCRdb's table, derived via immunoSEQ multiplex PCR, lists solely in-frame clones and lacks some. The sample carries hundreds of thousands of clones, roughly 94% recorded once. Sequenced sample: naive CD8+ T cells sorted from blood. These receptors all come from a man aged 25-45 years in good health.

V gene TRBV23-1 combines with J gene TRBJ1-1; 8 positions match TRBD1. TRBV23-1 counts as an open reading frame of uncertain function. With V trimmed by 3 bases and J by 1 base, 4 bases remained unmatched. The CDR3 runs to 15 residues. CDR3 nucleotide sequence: TGCGCCAGCAGTCAGTACGACAGGGGGAACACTGAAGCTTTCTTT. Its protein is CASSQYDRGNTEAFF.

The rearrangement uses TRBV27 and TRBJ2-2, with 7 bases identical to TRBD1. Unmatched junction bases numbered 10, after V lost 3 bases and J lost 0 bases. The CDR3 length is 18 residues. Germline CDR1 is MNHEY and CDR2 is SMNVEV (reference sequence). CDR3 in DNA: TGTGCCAGCAGTTTTTATACGACAGGGATAGCGAACACCGGGGAGCTGTTTTTT. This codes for CASSFYTTGIANTGELFF.

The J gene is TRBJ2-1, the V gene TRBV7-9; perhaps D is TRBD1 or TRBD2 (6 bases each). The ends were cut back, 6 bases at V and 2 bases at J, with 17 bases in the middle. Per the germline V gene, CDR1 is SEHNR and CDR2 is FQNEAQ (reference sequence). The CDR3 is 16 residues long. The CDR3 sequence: CASRGKGGQTYNEQFF. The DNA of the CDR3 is TGTGCCAGCAGGGGAAAGGGGGGCCAGACCTACAATGAGCAGTTCTTC.

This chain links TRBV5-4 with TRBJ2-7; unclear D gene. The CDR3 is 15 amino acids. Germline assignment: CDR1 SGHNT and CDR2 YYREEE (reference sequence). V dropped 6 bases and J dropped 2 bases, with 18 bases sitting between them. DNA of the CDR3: TGTGCCAGCACCAAGACCCTGGGAACCGCCTACGAGCAGTACTTC. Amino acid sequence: CASTKTLGTAYEQYF. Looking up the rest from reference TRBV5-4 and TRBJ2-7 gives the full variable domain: ETGVTQSPTHLIKTRGQQVTLRCSSQSGHNTVSWYQQALGQGPQFIFQYYREEENGRGNFPPRFSGLQFPNYSSELNVNALELDDSALYLCASTKTLGTAYEQYFGPGTRLTVT.

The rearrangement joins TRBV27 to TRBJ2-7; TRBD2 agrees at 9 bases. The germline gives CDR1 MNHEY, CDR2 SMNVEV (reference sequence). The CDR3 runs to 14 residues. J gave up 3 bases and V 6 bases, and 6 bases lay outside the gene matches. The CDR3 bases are TGTGCCAGCAGCCCCGCGGGAGGGAGCTACGAGCAGTACTTC. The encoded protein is CASSPAGGSYEQYF.

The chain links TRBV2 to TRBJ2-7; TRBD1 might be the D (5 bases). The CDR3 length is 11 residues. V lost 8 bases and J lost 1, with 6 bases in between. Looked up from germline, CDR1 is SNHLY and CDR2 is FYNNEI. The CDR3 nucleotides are TGTGCCAGCGACAGTTCCTACGAGCAGTACTTC. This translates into CASDSSYEQYF.

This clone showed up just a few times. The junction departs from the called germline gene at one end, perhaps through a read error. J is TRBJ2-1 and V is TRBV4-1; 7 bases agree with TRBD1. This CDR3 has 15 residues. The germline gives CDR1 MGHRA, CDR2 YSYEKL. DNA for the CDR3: TGCGCCAGCAGGCAAGACAGGGTAGGATACAATGAGCAGTTCTTC. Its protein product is CASRQDRVGYNEQFF.

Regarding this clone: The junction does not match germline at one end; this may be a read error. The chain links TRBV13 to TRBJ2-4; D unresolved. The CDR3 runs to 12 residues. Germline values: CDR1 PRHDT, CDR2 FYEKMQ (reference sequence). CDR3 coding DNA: TGTGCAAGCAGCTTGGAAAGGAACATTCAGTACTTC. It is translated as CASSLERNIQYF. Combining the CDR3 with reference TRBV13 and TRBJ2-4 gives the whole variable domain AAGVIQSPRHLIKEKRETATLKCYPIPRHDTVYWYQQGPGQDPQFLISFYEKMQSDKGSIPDRFSAQQFSDYHSELNMSSLELGDSALYFCASSLERNIQYFGAGTRLSVL.

CDR3 sequence (DNA): TGCGCCAGCAGCCCGACCACAGGGGTGGAGACCCAGTACTTC. Translated, it gives CASSPTTGVETQYF. The V call is TRBV5-1, the J call TRBJ2-5; 7 nucleotides align to TRBD1. Trimming removed 4 bases from V and 5 bases from J; junction bases left unmatched: 8. CDR1 and CDR2 from the germline V gene are SGHRS and YFSETQ. The CDR3 has 14 amino acids.

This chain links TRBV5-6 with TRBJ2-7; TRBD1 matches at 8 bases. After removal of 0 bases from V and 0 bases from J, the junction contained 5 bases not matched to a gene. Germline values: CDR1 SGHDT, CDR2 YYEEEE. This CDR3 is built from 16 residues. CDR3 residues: CASSLEGQVSSYEQYF. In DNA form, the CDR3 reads TGTGCCAGCAGCTTGGAGGGACAGGTTAGCTCCTACGAGCAGTACTTC.

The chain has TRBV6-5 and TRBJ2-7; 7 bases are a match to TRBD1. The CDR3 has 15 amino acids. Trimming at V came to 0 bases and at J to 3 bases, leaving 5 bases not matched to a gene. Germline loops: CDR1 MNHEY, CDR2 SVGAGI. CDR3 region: CASSYSTGFGYEQYF. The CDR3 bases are TGTGCCAGCAGTTACTCGACAGGGTTTGGCTACGAGCAGTACTTC.

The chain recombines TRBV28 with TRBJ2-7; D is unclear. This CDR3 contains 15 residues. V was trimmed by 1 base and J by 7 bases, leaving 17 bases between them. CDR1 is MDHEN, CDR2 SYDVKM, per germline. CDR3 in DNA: TGTGCCAGCAGTTTATCGGCACTGGCGCGTGTGGAGCAGTACTTC. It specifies CASSLSALARVEQYF.